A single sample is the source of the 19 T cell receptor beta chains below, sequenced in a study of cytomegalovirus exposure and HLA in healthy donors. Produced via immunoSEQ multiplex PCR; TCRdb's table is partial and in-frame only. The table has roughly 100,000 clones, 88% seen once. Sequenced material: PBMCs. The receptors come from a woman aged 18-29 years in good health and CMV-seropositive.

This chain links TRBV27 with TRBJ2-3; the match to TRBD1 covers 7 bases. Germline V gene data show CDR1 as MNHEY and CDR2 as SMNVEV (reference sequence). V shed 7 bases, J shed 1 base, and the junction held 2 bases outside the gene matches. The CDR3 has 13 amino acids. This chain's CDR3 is CASTGQGTDTQYF. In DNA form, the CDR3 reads TGTGCCAGCACAGGACAGGGCACAGATACGCAGTATTTT.

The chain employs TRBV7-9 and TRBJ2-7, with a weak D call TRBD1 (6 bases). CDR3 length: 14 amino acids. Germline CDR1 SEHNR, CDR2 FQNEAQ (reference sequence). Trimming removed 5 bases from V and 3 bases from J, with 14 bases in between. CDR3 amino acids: CASSPQDSLYEQYV. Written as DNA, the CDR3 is TGTGCCAGCAGCCCCCAGGACAGCCTCTACGAGCAGTACGTC.

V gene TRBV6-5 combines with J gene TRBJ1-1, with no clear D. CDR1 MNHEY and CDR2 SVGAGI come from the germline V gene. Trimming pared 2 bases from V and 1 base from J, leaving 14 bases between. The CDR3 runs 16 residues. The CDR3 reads CASSYPGWSGNTEAFF. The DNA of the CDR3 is TGTGCCAGCAGTTACCCCGGGTGGTCGGGGAACACTGAAGCTTTCTTT.

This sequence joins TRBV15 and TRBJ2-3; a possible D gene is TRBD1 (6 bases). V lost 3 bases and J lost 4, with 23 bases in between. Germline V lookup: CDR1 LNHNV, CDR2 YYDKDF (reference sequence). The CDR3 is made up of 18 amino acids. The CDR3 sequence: CATSSKDATGRSPDTQYF. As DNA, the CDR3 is TGTGCCACCAGCAGCAAGGACGCAACAGGGAGATCTCCAGATACGCAGTATTTT.

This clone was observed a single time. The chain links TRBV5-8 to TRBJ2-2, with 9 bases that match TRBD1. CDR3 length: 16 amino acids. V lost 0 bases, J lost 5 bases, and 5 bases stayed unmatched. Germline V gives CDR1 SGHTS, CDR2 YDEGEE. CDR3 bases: TGTGCCAGCAGCTTGGGGGACAGGGCTTTTACCGGGGAGCTGTTTTTT. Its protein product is CASSLGDRAFTGELFF.

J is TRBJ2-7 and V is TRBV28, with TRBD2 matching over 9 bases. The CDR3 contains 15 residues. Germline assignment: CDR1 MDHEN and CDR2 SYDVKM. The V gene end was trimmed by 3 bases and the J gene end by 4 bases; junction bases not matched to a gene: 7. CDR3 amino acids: CASSFRLAGAYEQYV. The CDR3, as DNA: TGTGCCAGCAGTTTTAGGTTAGCGGGGGCATACGAGCAGTACGTC.

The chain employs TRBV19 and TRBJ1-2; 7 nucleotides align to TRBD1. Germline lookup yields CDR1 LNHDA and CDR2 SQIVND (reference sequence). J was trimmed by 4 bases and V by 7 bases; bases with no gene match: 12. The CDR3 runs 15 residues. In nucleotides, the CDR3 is TGTGCCAGTACGGGTTGGGCAGGGGGGACCTATGGCTACACCTTC. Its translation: CASTGWAGGTYGYTF.

The CDR3 sequence is CASSLEGAWFF. CDR3 in DNA: TGTGCCAGCAGCCTCGAGGGGGCTTGGTTCTTC. This chain connects TRBV2 to TRBJ2-1; TRBD1 aligns across 7 bases. The CDR3 totals 11 residues. The trim removed 6 bases at V and 15 bases at J, leaving 8 bases unmatched. CDR1 is SNHLY, CDR2 FYNNEI, per germline.

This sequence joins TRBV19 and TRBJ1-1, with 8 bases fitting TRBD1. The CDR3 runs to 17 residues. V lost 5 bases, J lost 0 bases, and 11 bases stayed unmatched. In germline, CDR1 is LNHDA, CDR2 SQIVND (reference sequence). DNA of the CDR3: TGTGCCAGTAGTGCCCCAGACAGGGGCACCATGAACACTGAAGCTTTCTTT. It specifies CASSAPDRGTMNTEAFF.

For the CDR3, the DNA is TGCAGCGTTTCGACAGGGTCGGACGAGCAGTACTTC. Amino acids: CSVSTGSDEQYF. The chain has TRBV29-1 and TRBJ2-7, with 7 bases that match TRBD1. Germline lookup yields CDR1 SQVTM and CDR2 ANQGSEA. This CDR3 has 12 amino acids. The V and J ends lost 5 bases and 5 bases, in that order; junction bases with no gene match: 6.

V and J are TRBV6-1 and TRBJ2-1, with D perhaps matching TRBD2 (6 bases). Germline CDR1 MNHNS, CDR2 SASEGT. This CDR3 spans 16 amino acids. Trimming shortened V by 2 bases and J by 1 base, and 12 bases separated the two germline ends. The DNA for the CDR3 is TGTGCCAGCAGTGAACCTATTGCGGGGTCCTACAATGAGCAGTTCTTC. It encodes CASSEPIAGSYNEQFF.

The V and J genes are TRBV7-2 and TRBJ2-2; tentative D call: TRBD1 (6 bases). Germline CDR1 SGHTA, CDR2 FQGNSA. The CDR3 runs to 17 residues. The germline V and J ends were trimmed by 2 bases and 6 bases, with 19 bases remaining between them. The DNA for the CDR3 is TGTGCCAGCAGCTTAACGGGCTTTACAGGGTCTGCCGGGGAGCTGTTTTTT. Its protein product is CASSLTGFTGSAGELFF.

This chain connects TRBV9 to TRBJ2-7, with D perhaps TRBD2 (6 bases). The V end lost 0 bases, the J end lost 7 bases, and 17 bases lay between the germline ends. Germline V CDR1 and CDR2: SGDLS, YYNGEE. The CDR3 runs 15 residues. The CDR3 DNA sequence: TGTGCCAGCAGCGTAGGCGGGACCGGATCTGGGGAGCAGTACTTC. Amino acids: CASSVGGTGSGEQYF.

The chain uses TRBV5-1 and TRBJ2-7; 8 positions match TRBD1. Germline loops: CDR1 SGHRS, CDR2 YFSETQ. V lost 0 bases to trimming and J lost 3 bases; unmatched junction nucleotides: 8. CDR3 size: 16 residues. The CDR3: CASSLGTGKGVYEQYV. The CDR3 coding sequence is TGCGCCAGCAGCTTGGGGACAGGGAAAGGCGTCTACGAGCAGTACGTC.

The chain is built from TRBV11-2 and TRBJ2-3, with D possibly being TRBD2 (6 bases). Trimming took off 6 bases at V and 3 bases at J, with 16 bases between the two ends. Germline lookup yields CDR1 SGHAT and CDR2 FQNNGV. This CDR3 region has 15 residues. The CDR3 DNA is TGTGCCAGCAGGGGGGGTACTGGGTGGACAGATACGCAGTATTTT. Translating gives CASRGGTGWTDTQYF.

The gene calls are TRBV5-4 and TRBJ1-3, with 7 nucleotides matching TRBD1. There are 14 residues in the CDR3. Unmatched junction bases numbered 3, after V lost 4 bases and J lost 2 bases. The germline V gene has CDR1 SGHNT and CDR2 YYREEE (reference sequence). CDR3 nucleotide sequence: TGTGCCAGCAGCCAAGGGACAGCTGGAAACACCATATATTTT. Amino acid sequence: CASSQGTAGNTIYF.

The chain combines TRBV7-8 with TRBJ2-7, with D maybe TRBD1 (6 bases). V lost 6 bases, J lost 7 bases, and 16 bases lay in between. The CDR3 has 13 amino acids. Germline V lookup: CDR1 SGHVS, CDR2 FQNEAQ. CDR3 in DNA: TGTGCCAGCAGTTCCGGGACACCTTTAGAGCAGTACTTC. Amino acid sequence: CASSSGTPLEQYF.

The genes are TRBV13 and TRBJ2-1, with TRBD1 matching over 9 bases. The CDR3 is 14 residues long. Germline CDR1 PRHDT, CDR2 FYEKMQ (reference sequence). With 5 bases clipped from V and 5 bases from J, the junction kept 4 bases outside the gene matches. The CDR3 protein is CASSLGQGHNEQFF. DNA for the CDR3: TGTGCCAGCAGCCTGGGACAGGGCCACAATGAGCAGTTCTTC.

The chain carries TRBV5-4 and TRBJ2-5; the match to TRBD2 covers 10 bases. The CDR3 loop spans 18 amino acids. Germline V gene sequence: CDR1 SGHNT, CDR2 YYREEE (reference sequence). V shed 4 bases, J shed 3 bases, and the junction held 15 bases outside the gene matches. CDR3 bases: TGTGCCAGCAGCGACCCGGGGGAGCGGGGGGGCCTTAAAGAGACCCAGTACTTC. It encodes CASSDPGERGGLKETQYF.